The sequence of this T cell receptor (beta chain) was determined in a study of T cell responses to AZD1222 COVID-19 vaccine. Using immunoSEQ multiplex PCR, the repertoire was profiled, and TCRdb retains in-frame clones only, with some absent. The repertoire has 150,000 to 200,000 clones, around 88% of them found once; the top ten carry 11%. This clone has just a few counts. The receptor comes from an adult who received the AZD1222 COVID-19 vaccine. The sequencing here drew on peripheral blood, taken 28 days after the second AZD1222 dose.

In DNA form, the CDR3 reads TGTGCCAGCAGTTACTCGAGGGTGAACACTGAAGCTTTCTTT. It codes for CASSYSRVNTEAFF. The rearrangement links TRBV6-5 to TRBJ1-1, with D uncertain. CDR1 and CDR2 (germline): MNHEY, SVGAGI. The CDR3 is made up of 14 amino acids. Between the trimmed V and J ends, which lost 0 bases and 0 bases, there was a span of 5 bases.